Listed below are T cell receptor beta chains from one sample, sequenced in a study of CXCR3-negative and CXCR3-positive naive CD8 T cells. TCRdb reprocessed the 5' RACE reads; each CDR3 protein has one entry and no DNA is given. The specimen's table records roughly 140,000 distinct CDR3 sequences. The sample consisted of naive CXCR3+ CD8+ T cells from blood. These receptors all stem from a human donor in good health. Some clones in this sample may be carry-over from other donors' samples. Both conserved end residues are part of each CDR3.

TRBV5-6	TRBJ1-5	CASSFGQDNQPQHF
TRBV6-2/TRBV6-3	TRBJ2-7	CASGTGRLYEQYF
TRBV25-1	TRBJ2-3	CASSEWTSGVGADTQYF
TRBV28	TRBJ1-5	CASSFLGQPQHF
TRBV6-6	TRBJ1-5	CASSYGGEVPSQHF
TRBV25-1	TRBJ2-5	CASSEWAWVDRANQETQYF
TRBV7-8	TRBJ2-5	CASSLRTGGETQYF
TRBV19	TRBJ1-5	CASSPLLAGGQPQHF
TRBV25-1	TRBJ1-3	CASSEHQGASGNTIYF
TRBV7-6	TRBJ2-1	CASSLAGGHDEQFF
TRBV12-3/TRBV12-4	TRBJ2-3	CASSLFTSGGDTQYF
TRBV12-3/TRBV12-4	TRBJ2-1	CASSLKDGGEQFF
TRBV4-2	TRBJ2-7	CASSQAPSNRDISYEQYF
TRBV5-1	TRBJ2-1	CASSRTSPYNEQFF
TRBV6-6	TRBJ1-2	CASKGTLEGGDGYTF
TRBV20-1	TRBJ1-2	CSASDPGQSFSNYGYTF
TRBV5-4	TRBJ2-5	CASSSGGWRETQYF
TRBV20-1	TRBJ2-1	CSARQGPYNEQFF
TRBV28	TRBJ2-7	CASSPSDEQYF
TRBV3-1	TRBJ2-1	CASSRGLADPEQFF
TRBV29-1	TRBJ2-7	CSVVGGYEQYF
TRBV28	TRBJ1-2	CASSPQGAPYGYTF
TRBV27	TRBJ2-2	CASSLRIYANTGELFF
TRBV29-1	TRBJ2-7	CSVVPAGVEKHEQYF
TRBV7-2	TRBJ2-1	CASSLLVETPHEQFF
TRBV10-2	TRBJ2-7	CASSWDSAYEQYF
TRBV14	TRBJ2-7	CASSPAGLAGAYEQYF
TRBV29-1	TRBJ2-6	CSVELAGDIFSGANVLTF
TRBV28	TRBJ2-1	CASSSMPWNEQFF